Presented here are 4 T cell receptor beta chains from one specimen sequenced in a study of blood T cell repertoires in COVID-19. The repertoire was sequenced with immunoSEQ multiplex PCR; TCRdb's copy has only in-frame clones and lacks some. This sample has approximately 350,000 clones; around 80% occur once, and the top ten carry 2.5% to 3.5%. The sequenced sample consisted of peripheral blood. The receptors here all came from a man aged 30 to 45 with active or convalescent COVID-19.

The chain uses TRBV5-6 and TRBJ1-2, with 7 bases matching TRBD1. This CDR3 spans 13 amino acids. The junction had 3 bases not matched to a gene; V was cut back by 2 bases and J by 5 bases. Germline V gene lookup returns CDR1 SGHDT and CDR2 YYEEEE. The CDR3 reads CASSLSGGYGYTF. The CDR3 region has the DNA TGTGCCAGCAGCTTATCAGGGGGGTATGGCTACACCTTC.

The chain carries TRBV5-1 and TRBJ2-5; 14 bases align to TRBD2. Germline CDR1 and CDR2: SGHRS and YFSETQ. This CDR3 has 16 residues. Losses at the gene ends were 4 bases for V and 5 bases for J; bases not matched to a gene: 7. The CDR3 loop is CASSRGLAGGRETQYF. The CDR3 DNA reads TGCGCCAGCAGCCGCGGACTAGCGGGAGGTCGGGAGACCCAGTACTTC.

The sample holds a few counts of this clone. The chain recombines TRBV5-1 with TRBJ2-5; 8 positions match TRBD1. V shed 3 bases and J 2 bases; nucleotides not matched to a gene: 6. This CDR3 comprises 15 residues. The germline V gene encodes CDR1 SGHRS and CDR2 YFSETQ. In DNA form, the CDR3 reads TGCGCCAGCAGCTCGACAGGGGCGGTACAAGAGACCCAGTACTTC. This codes for CASSSTGAVQETQYF.

The table lists this clone with a few counts. The genes are TRBV27 and TRBJ1-1, with D maybe TRBD1 (5 bases). The V gene's germline CDR1 is MNHEY and CDR2 SMNVEV (reference sequence). V lost 4 bases to trimming and J lost 3 bases, with 15 bases between them. The CDR3 length is 15 residues. CDR3 coding DNA: TGTGCCAGCAGTTCGGACCACGGGGGATACACTGAAGCTTTCTTT. This encodes CASSSDHGGYTEAFF.